Shown below are 32 T cell receptor beta chains from a single sample sequenced in a study of T-cell memory formation after mild COVID-19. TCRdb processed the 5' RACE reads anew with MiXCR; each CDR3 protein has one entry. The sample lists roughly 130,000 distinct CDR3 sequences, around 15% occurring once. Sequenced: PBMCs or a T cell subset sorted from them (not recorded which). The receptors here all came from a man younger than 30 who had mild COVID-19 (a few samples of this study predate the infection). Cell type and time point are not known.

This clonotype was recorded a few times. The V call is TRBV6-5, the J call TRBJ1-2; D gene unclear. The V end was cut by 3 bases, the J end by 8 bases, with 13 bases between. This CDR3 has 13 residues. The V gene's germline CDR1 is MNHEY and CDR2 SVGAGI. The CDR3 loop is CASSYGPGLGYTF. CDR3 coding DNA: TGTGCCAGCAGTTATGGACCGGGCCTCGGCTACACCTTC.

Turning to this clonotype: Its ends do not fully match the called genes, so a read error is possible. V usage is TRBV5-6 and J usage is TRBJ2-5; D ambiguous. Germline loops: CDR1 SGHDT, CDR2 YYEEEE. CDR3 length: 13 amino acids. CDR3: CASSLVGQQTQYF. CDR3 DNA sequence: TGTGCCAGCAGCTTGGTCGGCCAACAGACCCAGTACTTC.

This CDR3 is CAIGGEETQYF. In nucleotides, the CDR3 is TGTGCCATCGGCGGGGAAGAGACCCAGTACTTC. The V gene is TRBV10-3, the J gene TRBJ2-5; weak D call: TRBD2 (6 bases). CDR3 length equals 11 residues. Trimming took 8 bases from V and 3 from J, leaving 7 bases between them. From germline, CDR1 is ENHRY and CDR2 SYGVKD.

The chain recombines TRBV5-1 with TRBJ1-6; D is possibly TRBD1 (5 bases). Germline V gene data show CDR1 as SGHRS and CDR2 as YFSETQ. The CDR3 sequence is 14 residues long. V shed 4 bases and J shed 13 bases, with 18 bases lying between them. The CDR3 DNA follows: TGCGCCAGCAGCCAGGGCAGCCCCGCGGGGCCCCTCCACTTT. This translates into CASSQGSPAGPLHF.

This clonotype was seen only a few times. V usage is TRBV2 and J usage is TRBJ2-6; D remains unclear. V gave up 4 bases and J gave up 0 bases, with 4 bases separating them. CDR3 size: 14 residues. The V gene's germline CDR1 is SNHLY and CDR2 FYNNEI. CDR3 in DNA: TGTGCCAGCAGTGGGCCCTCTGGGGCCAACGTCCTGACTTTC. This sequence encodes CASSGPSGANVLTF.

In its sample, this clonotype was seen once. The gene calls are TRBV6-2 or TRBV6-3 and TRBJ1-4; 8 bases line up with TRBD1. The trim removed 5 bases at V and 1 base at J, leaving 3 bases unmatched. CDR1 MNHEY and CDR2 SVGEGT come from the germline V gene. The CDR3 is 15 amino acids. The DNA for the CDR3 is TGTGCCAGCAGTGGACAGGGTGAAACTAATGAAAAACTGTTTTTT. Translation: CASSGQGETNEKLFF.

This clonotype was detected a few times. CDR3 amino acids: CASSPGAGQGKSPEAFF. The DNA for the CDR3 is TGTGCCAGCAGTCCAGGGGCGGGACAGGGAAAAAGTCCTGAAGCTTTCTTT. The V and J genes are TRBV28 and TRBJ1-1, with 9 positions matching TRBD1. There are 17 residues in the CDR3. The V gene's germline CDR1 is MDHEN and CDR2 SYDVKM. V trimming: 5 bases; J trimming: 6 bases; junction bases outside the gene matches: 16. Based on the CDR3 plus reference TRBV28 and TRBJ1-1, the full variable domain is DVKVTQSSRYLVKRTGEKVFLECVQDMDHENMFWYRQDPGLGLRLIYFSYDVKMKEKGDIPEGYSVSREKKERFSLILESASTNQTSMYLCASSPGAGQGKSPEAFFGQGTRLTVV.

The chain joins TRBV2 to TRBJ1-2; D is possibly TRBD1 (5 bases). The CDR3 contains 14 residues. Germline V lookup: CDR1 SNHLY, CDR2 FYNNEI. V was clipped by 8 bases and J by 5 bases, with 18 bases between them. The chain's CDR3 is CASPPGERGYGYTF. The CDR3 DNA sequence: TGTGCCAGCCCCCCTGGGGAGAGGGGATATGGCTACACCTTC.

This chain uses TRBV20-1 with TRBJ2-5, with 7 bases identical to TRBD2. With 6 bases clipped from V and 1 base from J, the junction kept 8 bases outside the gene matches. The CDR3 consists of 14 residues. Looked up from germline, CDR1 is DFQATT and CDR2 is SNEGSKA (reference sequence). CDR3 sequence: CSAPGGSAQETQYF. The CDR3 DNA is TGCAGTGCCCCCGGGGGGTCTGCCCAAGAGACCCAGTACTTC.

This clonotype was counted only a few times. The chain couples TRBV20-1 to TRBJ2-7, with D tentatively TRBD1 (5 bases). Trimming removed 5 bases from V and 6 bases from J, with 23 bases in between. The germline CDR1 and CDR2 sequences are DFQATT and SNEGSKA (reference sequence). This CDR3 region has 15 residues. The CDR3 here is CSAPHVGAVAGEQYF. In nucleotides, the CDR3 is TGCAGTGCTCCCCATGTTGGGGCGGTGGCAGGCGAGCAGTACTTC.

This clonotype appeared a few times. The rearrangement uses TRBV20-1 and TRBJ2-2; D is perhaps TRBD1 (5 bases). The CDR3 is 15 amino acids. Per germline, CDR1 DFQATT and CDR2 SNEGSKA (reference sequence). Trimming stripped 2 bases from V and 1 base from J, with 11 bases between. CDR3 coding DNA: TGCAGTGCTAGACAGATCCAGGGGAACACCGGGGAGCTGTTTTTT. Translation: CSARQIQGNTGELFF.

This chain joins TRBV19 and TRBJ1-1; 7 nucleotides match TRBD1. Germline V gene sequence: CDR1 LNHDA, CDR2 SQIVND (reference sequence). CDR3 length: 15 residues. The ends lost 3 bases at V and 0 bases at J; junction bases unmatched: 4. CDR3 sequence (DNA): TGTGCCAGTAGTATTCCAACAGGGGTGAACACTGAAGCTTTCTTT. It is translated as CASSIPTGVNTEAFF.

This rearrangement joins TRBV7-2 to TRBJ1-2, with 7 nucleotides matching TRBD1. V was clipped by 5 bases and J by 4 bases; unmatched bases: 10. The germline V gene encodes CDR1 SGHTA and CDR2 FQGNSA. The CDR3 is made up of 15 amino acids. The CDR3 sequence is CASSINPGQSYGYTF. The DNA for the CDR3 is TGTGCCAGCAGCATAAACCCGGGACAGAGCTATGGCTACACCTTC. The variable domain in full, completed from reference TRBV7-2 and TRBJ1-2, reads GAGVSQSPSNKVTEKGKDVELRCDPISGHTALYWYRQSLGQGLEFLIYFQGNSAPDKSGLPSDRFSAERTGGSVSTLTIQRTQQEDSAVYLCASSINPGQSYGYTFGSGTRLTVV.

This sequence joins TRBV11-2 and TRBJ2-1; D ambiguous. CDR3 length equals 14 residues. Germline V gene data show CDR1 as SGHAT and CDR2 as FQNNGV. Trimming took 5 bases from V and 8 from J, leaving 16 bases between them. CDR3 in amino acids: CASSPRGVTDEQFF. The CDR3 DNA reads as TGTGCCAGCAGCCCTCGAGGAGTTACCGATGAGCAGTTCTTC.

This clonotype was detected only a few times. The CDR3 here is CASSPQAGSYNEQFF. CDR3 bases: TGTGCCAGCAGCCCCCAGGCGGGATCCTACAATGAGCAGTTCTTC. The chain employs TRBV7-2 and TRBJ2-1; a possible D gene is TRBD2 (6 bases). The length of the CDR3 is 15 residues. CDR1 and CDR2 (germline): SGHTA, FQGNSA. Trimming took off 5 bases at V and 1 base at J, with 12 bases between the two ends.

This clonotype was recorded a few times. V usage is TRBV12-3 or TRBV12-4 and J usage is TRBJ1-5; D unresolved. CDR3 size: 14 residues. Deletions cut 5 bases from V and 0 bases from J, with 8 bases between. The CDR3 coding sequence is TGTGCCAGCAGTAATCAAGATAGCAATCAGCCCCAGCATTTT. Its protein is CASSNQDSNQPQHF.

This clonotype was seen more than once but under ten times. The chain is built from TRBV20-1 and TRBJ2-3; 9 bases fit TRBD1. Germline CDR1 and CDR2: DFQATT and SNEGSKA (reference sequence). CDR3 size: 15 residues. The trim removed 5 bases at V and 4 bases at J, leaving 10 bases unmatched. The CDR3 DNA reads TGCAGTGCTTCACCCCGGGACAGGGACTCAGATACGCAGTATTTT. It specifies CSASPRDRDSDTQYF.

The genes are TRBV28 and TRBJ2-3; 7 positions agree with TRBD2. Germline V gives CDR1 MDHEN, CDR2 SYDVKM. J lost 3 bases, V lost 9 bases, and 3 bases had no gene match. CDR3 length: 12 amino acids. The CDR3: CASGLETDTQYF. The CDR3 DNA reads as TGTGCCAGTGGACTAGAAACAGATACGCAGTATTTT.

The table lists this clonotype with a few counts. The V call is TRBV7-6, the J call TRBJ1-3, with 7 positions matching TRBD1. The junction had 11 bases not matched to a gene; V was cut back by 1 base and J by 8 bases. This CDR3 has 16 residues. In germline, CDR1 is SGHVS, CDR2 FNYEAQ. The CDR3 DNA follows: TGTGCCAGCAGCTTAGATGACAGGGAAATAGGTGACACCATATATTTT. Residues: CASSLDDREIGDTIYF.

The genes are TRBV12-3 or TRBV12-4 and TRBJ1-6; 7 bases align to TRBD1. This CDR3 spans 14 amino acids. V gave up 3 bases and J gave up 8 bases; unmatched junction bases: 4. CDR3: CASSLVTGDSPLHF. The CDR3 region has the DNA TGTGCCAGCAGTTTGGTTACAGGGGATTCACCCCTCCACTTT.

This clonotype has more than one count but fewer than ten. The chain is built from TRBV12-3 or TRBV12-4 and TRBJ2-3; unclear D gene. This CDR3 has 16 amino acids. V shed 6 bases and J shed 0 bases, with 16 bases lying between them. CDR3 protein: CASSPPVSTSTDTQYF. The CDR3 DNA reads TGTGCCAGCAGCCCCCCCGTCAGCACTAGCACAGATACGCAGTATTTT.

J is TRBJ2-7 and V is TRBV29-1; either TRBD1 or TRBD2 may fit D (5 bases each). The CDR3 totals 13 residues. V was cut by 6 bases and J by 4 bases, with 16 bases left in between. Germline V gene sequence: CDR1 SQVTM, CDR2 ANQGSEA. CDR3 coding DNA: TGCAGCGTGGGGGACGGGAAAGCGTACGAGCAGTACTTC. It specifies CSVGDGKAYEQYF.

This clonotype occurred a few times. V usage is TRBV6-5 and J usage is TRBJ1-4; D remains ambiguous. V lost 2 bases, J lost 7 bases, and 14 bases lay in between. This CDR3 is 15 amino acids long. Germline CDR1 and CDR2: MNHEY and SVGAGI. The CDR3 nucleotides read TGTGCCAGCAGTTACCCATTTCCGAACGTTGAAAAACTGTTTTTT. Amino acid sequence: CASSYPFPNVEKLFF.

A few counts support this clonotype. The V gene is TRBV6-5, the J gene TRBJ2-3, with D perhaps TRBD2 (5 bases). The CDR3 extends over 14 amino acids. V gave up 6 bases and J gave up 6 bases, with 16 bases separating them. CDR1 MNHEY and CDR2 SVGAGI come from the germline V gene. CDR3 DNA: TGTGCCAGCAGCCGGACGGGATTTTTGGATACGCAGTATTTT. Its protein product is CASSRTGFLDTQYF.

The chain couples TRBV5-1 to TRBJ2-7, with 7 bases identical to TRBD1. V lost 4 bases and J lost 1; bases outside the gene matches: 8. The germline V gene has CDR1 SGHRS and CDR2 YFSETQ. The CDR3 totals 15 residues. This CDR3 reads CASSMGTARSYEQYV. Here the CDR3 DNA reads TGCGCCAGCAGCATGGGGACAGCAAGGTCCTACGAGCAGTACGTC.

V and J are TRBV5-1 and TRBJ2-7; D is possibly TRBD1 or TRBD2 (5 bases each). Trimming shortened V by 0 bases and J by 0 bases, and 10 bases separated the two germline ends. Germline V gene sequence: CDR1 SGHRS, CDR2 YFSETQ. This CDR3 comprises 15 residues. CDR3 protein: CASSLAPGSSYEQYV. The CDR3 DNA is TGCGCCAGCAGCTTGGCTCCAGGGAGCTCCTACGAGCAGTACGTC.

The genes are TRBV5-6 and TRBJ2-2, with no clear D. The CDR3 spans 12 residues. The germline V and J ends were trimmed by 2 bases and 7 bases, with 6 bases remaining between them. Germline-derived CDR1 and CDR2 are SGHDT and YYEEEE. The CDR3 loop reads CASSFSIGELFF. CDR3 coding DNA: TGTGCCAGCAGCTTTTCCATCGGGGAGCTGTTTTTT.

The chain uses TRBV7-9 and TRBJ1-2; 12 positions agree with TRBD1. This CDR3 spans 15 amino acids. In germline, CDR1 is SEHNR, CDR2 FQNEAQ (reference sequence). The J segment lost 7 bases and the V segment lost 5 bases, leaving 8 bases of the junction unmatched. The CDR3 sequence is CASSPPGTGGIGYTF. The CDR3 DNA sequence: TGTGCCAGCAGCCCCCCCGGGACAGGGGGCATTGGCTACACCTTC. Full variable domain (rest looked up from reference TRBV7-9 and TRBJ1-2): DTGVSQNPRHKITKRGQNVTFRCDPISEHNRLYWYRQTLGQGPEFLTYFQNEAQLEKSRLLSDRFSAERPKGSFSTLEIQRTEQGDSAMYLCASSPPGTGGIGYTFGSGTRLTVV.

The chain employs TRBV10-3 and TRBJ2-7, with TRBD1 as a possible D gene (6 bases). Trimming removed 8 bases from V and 3 bases from J, with 20 bases in between. Germline V CDR1 and CDR2: ENHRY, SYGVKD. CDR3 length equals 15 residues. CDR3 amino acids: CAIGKAGTGHYEQYV. CDR3 nucleotides: TGTGCCATCGGGAAAGCCGGGACGGGACACTACGAGCAGTACGTC.

CDR3: CATRPDGDSSGELFF. CDR3 DNA sequence: TGTGCCACGAGGCCCGACGGGGACAGTAGCGGGGAGCTGTTTTTT. J is TRBJ2-2 and V is TRBV24-1; 7 bases align to TRBD1. The CDR3 has 15 residues. V dropped 10 bases and J dropped 7; count of bases not matched to a gene: 14. The germline V gene encodes CDR1 KGHDR and CDR2 SFDVKD.

The sample holds a few counts of this clonotype. This chain uses TRBV14 with TRBJ1-1, with 7 bases aligning to TRBD1. The CDR3 runs 13 residues. CDR1 is SGHDN, CDR2 FVKESK, per germline. Losses at the gene ends were 5 bases for V and 5 bases for J; bases not matched to a gene: 5. The CDR3 bases are TGTGCCAGCAGCGGACAGGTGGGGACTGAAGCTTTCTTT. As protein: CASSGQVGTEAFF.

This clonotype was picked up a small number of times. V is TRBV25-1 and J is TRBJ1-1, with D hard to call. The CDR3 runs 12 residues. V lost 5 bases to trimming and J lost 7 bases, with 11 bases between them. Germline V gives CDR1 MGHDK, CDR2 SYGVNS. The CDR3 DNA reads TGTGCCAGCAGTAAAGAGGTTGGTGAAGCTTTCTTT. It translates to CASSKEVGEAFF.